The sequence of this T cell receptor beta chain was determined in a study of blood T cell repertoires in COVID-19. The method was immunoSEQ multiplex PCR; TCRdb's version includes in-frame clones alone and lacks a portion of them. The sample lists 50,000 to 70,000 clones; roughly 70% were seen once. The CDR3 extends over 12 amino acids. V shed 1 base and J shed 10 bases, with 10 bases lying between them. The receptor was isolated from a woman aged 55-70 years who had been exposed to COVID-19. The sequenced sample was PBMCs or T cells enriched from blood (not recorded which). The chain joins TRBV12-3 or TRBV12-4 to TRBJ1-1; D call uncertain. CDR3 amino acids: CASSLVRSRAFF. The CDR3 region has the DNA TGTGCCAGCAGTTTAGTTCGGTCGAGAGCTTTCTTT.